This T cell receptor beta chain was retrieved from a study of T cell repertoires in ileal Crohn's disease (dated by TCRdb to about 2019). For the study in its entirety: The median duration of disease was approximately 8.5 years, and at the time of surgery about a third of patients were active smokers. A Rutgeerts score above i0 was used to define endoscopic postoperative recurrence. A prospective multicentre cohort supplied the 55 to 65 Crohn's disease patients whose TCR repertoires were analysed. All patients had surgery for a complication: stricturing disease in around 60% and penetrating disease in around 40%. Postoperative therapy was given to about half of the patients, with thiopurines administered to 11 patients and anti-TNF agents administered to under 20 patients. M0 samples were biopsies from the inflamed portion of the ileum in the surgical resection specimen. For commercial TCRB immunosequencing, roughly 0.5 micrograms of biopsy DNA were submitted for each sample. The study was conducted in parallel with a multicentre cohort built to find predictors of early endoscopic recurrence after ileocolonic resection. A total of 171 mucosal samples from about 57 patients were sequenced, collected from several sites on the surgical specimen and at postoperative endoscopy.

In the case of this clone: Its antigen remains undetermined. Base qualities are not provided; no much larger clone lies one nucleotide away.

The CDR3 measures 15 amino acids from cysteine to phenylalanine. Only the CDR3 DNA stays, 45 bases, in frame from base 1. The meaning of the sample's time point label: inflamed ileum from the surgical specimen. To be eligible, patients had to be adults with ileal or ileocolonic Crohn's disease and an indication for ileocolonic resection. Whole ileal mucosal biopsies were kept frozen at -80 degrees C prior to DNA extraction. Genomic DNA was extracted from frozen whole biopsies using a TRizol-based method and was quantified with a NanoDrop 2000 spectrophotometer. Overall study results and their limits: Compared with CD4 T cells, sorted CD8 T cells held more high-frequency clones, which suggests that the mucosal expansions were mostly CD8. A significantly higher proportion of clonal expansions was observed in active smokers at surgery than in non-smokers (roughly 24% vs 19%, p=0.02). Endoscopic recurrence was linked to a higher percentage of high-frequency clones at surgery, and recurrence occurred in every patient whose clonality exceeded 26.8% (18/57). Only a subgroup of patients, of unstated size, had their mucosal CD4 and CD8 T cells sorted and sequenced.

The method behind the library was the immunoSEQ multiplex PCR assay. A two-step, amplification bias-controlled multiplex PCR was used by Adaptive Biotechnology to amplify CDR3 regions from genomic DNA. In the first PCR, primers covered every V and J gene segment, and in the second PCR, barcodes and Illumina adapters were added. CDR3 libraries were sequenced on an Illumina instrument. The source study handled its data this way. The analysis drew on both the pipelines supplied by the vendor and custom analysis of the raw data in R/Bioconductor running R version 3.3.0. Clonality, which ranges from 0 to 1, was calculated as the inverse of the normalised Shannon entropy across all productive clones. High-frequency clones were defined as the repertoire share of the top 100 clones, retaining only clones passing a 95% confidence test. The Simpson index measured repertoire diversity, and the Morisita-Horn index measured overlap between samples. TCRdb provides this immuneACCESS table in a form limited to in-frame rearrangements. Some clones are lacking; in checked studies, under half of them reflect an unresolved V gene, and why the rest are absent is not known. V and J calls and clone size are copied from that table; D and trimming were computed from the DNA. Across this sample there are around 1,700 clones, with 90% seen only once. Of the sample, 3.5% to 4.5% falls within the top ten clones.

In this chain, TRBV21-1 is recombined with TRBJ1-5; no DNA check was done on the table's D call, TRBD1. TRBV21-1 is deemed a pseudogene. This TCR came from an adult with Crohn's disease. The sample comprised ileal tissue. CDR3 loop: CASSRQGTCNQPQHF. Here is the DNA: TGTGCCAGCAGCAGACAGGGGACCTGCAATCAGCCCCAGCATTTT.